This T cell receptor beta chain is from a study of early T cells in non-severe SARS-CoV-2 infection. At the level of the study: Investigators sequenced bulk RNA drawn from unsorted whole blood, and chains remained unpaired.

One entry per CDR3 protein, called by TCRdb with MiXCR from the 5' RACE reads. The table records around 50,000 distinct CDR3 sequences, roughly 9.2% of them present only once. At least ten counts were recorded for this clonotype. Losses at the gene ends were 3 bases for V and 8 bases for J; bases not matched to a gene: 9. The CDR3 runs 15 residues. From germline, CDR1 is SGHAT and CDR2 FQNNGV. V usage is TRBV11-2 and J usage is TRBJ1-3; TRBD1 matches at 8 bases. The receptor's source is an adult who was a healthcare worker with PCR-confirmed SARS-CoV-2 infection or an uninfected control (not recorded which). The specimen sequenced was whole blood. The CDR3 DNA sequence: TGTGCCAGCAGCTTCTTATCGCAGGGGGCAGACACCATATATTTT. This translates into CASSFLSQGADTIYF.